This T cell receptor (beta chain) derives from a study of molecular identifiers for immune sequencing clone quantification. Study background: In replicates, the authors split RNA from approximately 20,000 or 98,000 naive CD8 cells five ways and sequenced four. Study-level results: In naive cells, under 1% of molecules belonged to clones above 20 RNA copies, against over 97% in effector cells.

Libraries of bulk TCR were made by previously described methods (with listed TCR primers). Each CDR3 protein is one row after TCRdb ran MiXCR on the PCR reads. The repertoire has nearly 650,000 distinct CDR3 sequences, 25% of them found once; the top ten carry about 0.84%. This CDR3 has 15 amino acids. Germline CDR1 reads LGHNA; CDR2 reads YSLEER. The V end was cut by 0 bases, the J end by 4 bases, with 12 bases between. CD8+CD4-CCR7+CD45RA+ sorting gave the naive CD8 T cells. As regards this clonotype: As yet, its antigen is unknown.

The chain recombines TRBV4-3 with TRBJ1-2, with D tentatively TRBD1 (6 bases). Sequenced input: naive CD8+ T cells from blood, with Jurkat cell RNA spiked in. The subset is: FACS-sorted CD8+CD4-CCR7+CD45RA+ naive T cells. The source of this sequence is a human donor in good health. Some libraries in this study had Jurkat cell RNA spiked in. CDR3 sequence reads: CASSQDGRGIYGYTF. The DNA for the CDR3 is TGCGCCAGCAGCCAAGATGGCAGGGGAATCTATGGCTACACCTTC.